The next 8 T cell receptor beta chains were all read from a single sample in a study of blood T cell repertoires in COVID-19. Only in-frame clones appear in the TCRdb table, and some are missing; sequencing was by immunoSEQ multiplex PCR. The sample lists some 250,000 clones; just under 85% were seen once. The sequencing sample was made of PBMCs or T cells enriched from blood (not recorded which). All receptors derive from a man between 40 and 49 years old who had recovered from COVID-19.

In DNA form, the CDR3 reads TGTGCCAGTAGTATTCGGATCCAGGACAGTTTCTCCTACGAGCAGTACTTC. Its translation: CASSIRIQDSFSYEQYF. This chain links TRBV19 with TRBJ2-7; tentatively, D is TRBD1 (6 bases). The CDR3 totals 17 residues. The V end lost 3 bases, the J end lost 0 bases, and 18 bases lay between the germline ends. Germline CDR1 reads LNHDA; CDR2 reads SQIVND (reference sequence).

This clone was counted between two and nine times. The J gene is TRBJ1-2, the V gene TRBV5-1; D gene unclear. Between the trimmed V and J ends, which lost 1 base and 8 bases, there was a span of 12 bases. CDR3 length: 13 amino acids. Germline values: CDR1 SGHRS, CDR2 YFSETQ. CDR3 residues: CASSLTPKEGYTF. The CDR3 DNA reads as TGCGCCAGCAGCTTGACACCCAAGGAGGGCTACACCTTC.

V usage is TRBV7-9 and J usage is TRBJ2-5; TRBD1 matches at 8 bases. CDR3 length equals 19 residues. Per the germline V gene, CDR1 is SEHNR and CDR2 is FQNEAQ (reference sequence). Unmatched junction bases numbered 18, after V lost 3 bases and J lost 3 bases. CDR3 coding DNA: TGTGCCAGCAGCTTCAGTTACAGGGGGGTTTCTAGGGTCAAAGAGACCCAGTACTTC. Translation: CASSFSYRGVSRVKETQYF.

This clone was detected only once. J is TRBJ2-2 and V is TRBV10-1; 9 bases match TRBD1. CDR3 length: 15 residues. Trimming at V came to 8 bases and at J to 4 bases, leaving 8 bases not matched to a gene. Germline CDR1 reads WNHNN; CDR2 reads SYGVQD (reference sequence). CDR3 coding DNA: TGCGCCAGCCGGGCGGGACAGGGCGCCACCGGGGAGCTGTTTTTT. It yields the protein CASRAGQGATGELFF.

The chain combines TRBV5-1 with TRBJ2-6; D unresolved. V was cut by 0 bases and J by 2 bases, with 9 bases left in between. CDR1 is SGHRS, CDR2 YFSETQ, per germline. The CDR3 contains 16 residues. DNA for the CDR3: TGCGCCAGCAGCTTGGTTCAGGCAGCTGGGGCCAACGTCCTGACTTTC. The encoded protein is CASSLVQAAGANVLTF.

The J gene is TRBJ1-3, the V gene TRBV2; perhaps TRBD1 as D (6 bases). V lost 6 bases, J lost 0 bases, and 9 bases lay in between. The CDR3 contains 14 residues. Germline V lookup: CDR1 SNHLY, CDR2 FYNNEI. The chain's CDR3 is CASRQGHSGNTIYF. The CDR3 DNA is TGTGCCAGCAGACAGGGACACTCTGGAAACACCATATATTTT. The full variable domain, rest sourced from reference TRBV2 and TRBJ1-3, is EPEVTQTPSHQVTQMGQEVILRCVPISNHLYFYWYRQILGQKVEFLVSFYNNEISEKSEIFDDQFSVERPDGSNFTLKIRSTKLEDSAMYFCASRQGHSGNTIYFGEGSWLTVV.

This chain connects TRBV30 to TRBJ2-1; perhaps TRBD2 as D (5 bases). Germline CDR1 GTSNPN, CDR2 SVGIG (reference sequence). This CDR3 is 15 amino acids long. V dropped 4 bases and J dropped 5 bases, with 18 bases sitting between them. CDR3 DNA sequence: TGTGCCTGGAATCCGGGCAGCGGCCCGAACAATGAGCAGTTCTTC. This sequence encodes CAWNPGSGPNNEQFF.

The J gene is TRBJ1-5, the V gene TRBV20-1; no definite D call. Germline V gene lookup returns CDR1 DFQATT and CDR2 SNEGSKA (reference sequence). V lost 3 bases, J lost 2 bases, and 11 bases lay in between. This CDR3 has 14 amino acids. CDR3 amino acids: CSASGSPGNQPQHF. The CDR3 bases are TGCAGTGCTAGTGGCTCCCCGGGCAATCAGCCCCAGCATTTT.